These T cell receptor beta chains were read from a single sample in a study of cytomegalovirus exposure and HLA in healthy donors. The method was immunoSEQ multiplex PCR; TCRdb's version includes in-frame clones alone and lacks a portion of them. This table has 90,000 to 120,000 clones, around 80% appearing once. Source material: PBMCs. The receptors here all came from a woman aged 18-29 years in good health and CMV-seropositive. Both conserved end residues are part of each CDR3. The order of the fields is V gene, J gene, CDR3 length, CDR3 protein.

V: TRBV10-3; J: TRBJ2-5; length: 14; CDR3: CAIKEARGLETQYF
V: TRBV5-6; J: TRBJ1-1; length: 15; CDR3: CASSDKTGVSTEAFF
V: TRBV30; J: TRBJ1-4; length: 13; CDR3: CAWSRGPVEKLFF
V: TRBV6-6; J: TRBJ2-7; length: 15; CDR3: CASSTGLAGPYEQYF
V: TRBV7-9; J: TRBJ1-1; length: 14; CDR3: CASSQGQVQTEAFF
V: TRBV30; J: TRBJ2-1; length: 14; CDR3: CAWTAGGAAGEQFF
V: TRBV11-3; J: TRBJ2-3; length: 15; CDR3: CASSLVLGQGHTQYF
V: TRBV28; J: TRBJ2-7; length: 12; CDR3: CASSGDIDEQYF
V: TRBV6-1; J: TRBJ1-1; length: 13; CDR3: CASSDYLSVEAFF
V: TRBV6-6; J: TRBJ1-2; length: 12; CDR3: CATQQGANGYTF
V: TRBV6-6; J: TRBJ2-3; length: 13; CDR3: CASRQERTDTQYF
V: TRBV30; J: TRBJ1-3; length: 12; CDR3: CAWALPGNTIYF
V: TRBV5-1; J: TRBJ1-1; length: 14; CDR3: CASSFGDTNTEAFF
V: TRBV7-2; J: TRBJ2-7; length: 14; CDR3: CASSLVSSSYEQYF
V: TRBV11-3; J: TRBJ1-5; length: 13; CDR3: CASSLDPDQPQHF
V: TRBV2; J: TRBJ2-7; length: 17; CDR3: CASREDYGGTVNYEQYF
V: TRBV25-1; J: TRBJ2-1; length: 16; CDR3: CASSELAGGSFVEQFF
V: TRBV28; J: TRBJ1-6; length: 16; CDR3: CASSSWTGGRGSPLHF
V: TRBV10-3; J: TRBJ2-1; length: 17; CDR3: CAISGTSGSLSYNEQFF
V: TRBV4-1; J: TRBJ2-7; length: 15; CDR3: CASSQGGGRFAEQYF
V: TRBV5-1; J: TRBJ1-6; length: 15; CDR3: CASSALDRGNSPLHF
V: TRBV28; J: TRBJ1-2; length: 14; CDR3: CASSLSVSNYGYTF
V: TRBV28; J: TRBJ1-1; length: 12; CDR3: CVLPRGDTEAFF
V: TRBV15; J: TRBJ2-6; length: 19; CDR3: CATSRDRLGEVSGANVLTF
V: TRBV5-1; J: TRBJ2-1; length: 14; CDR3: CASSIGQVYNEQFF
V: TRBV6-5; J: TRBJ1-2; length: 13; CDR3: CASSLQGTYGYTF